This is a list of T cell receptor beta chains from one sample in a study of blood T cell repertoires in COVID-19. Profiling relied on immunoSEQ multiplex PCR, and the TCRdb table lists in-frame clones only, not all of them. The sample lists about 45,000 clones; about 92% were seen once. The sample comprised peripheral blood. Receptors originate from a human donor in a cohort sampled during active COVID-19. Each CDR3 is given with its conserved first and last residue. D genes are given only for firm matches. Only some rows state a clone size, as once, few, many or a class for expanded clones.

>TRBV28|TRBJ2-7|NA|NA
TGTGCCAGCAGTTTTTTCAGGGACGAGCAGTACTTC
CASSFFRDEQYF
>TRBV4-3|TRBJ1-6|TRBD1|few
TGCGCCAGCAGCCAAGGGTTTGGGACAGGGGCATGGGGTTCACCCCTCCACTTT
CASSQGFGTGAWGSPLHF
>TRBV2|TRBJ1-6|NA|NA
TGTGCCAGCAGACAGGCGAGCTCCTATAATTCACCCCTCCACTTT
CASRQASSYNSPLHF
>TRBV7-9|TRBJ2-3|NA|NA
TGTGCCAGCAGGCCACCCTTCTTACGGCACAGGGGCACAGATACGCAGTATTTT
CASRPPFLRHRGTDTQYF
>TRBV5-1|TRBJ1-1|TRBD1|NA
TGCGCCAGTTCGACAGGGGGGTTTTCTGAAGCTTTCTTT
CASSTGGFSEAFF
>TRBV21-1|TRBJ2-7|NA|NA
TGTGCCAGCAGCAATTTGGGGAGGAACGAGCAGTACTTC
CASSNLGRNEQYF
>TRBV28|TRBJ1-1|NA|NA
TGTGCCAGCAGTCCTTCACAGGTTCACACTGAAGCTTTCTTT
CASSPSQVHTEAFF
>TRBV11-3|TRBJ2-3|TRBD2|NA
TGTGCCAGCAGCAGCGGGACGGAGACAGATACGCAGTATTTT
CASSSGTETDTQYF
>TRBV12-3/TRBV12-4|TRBJ1-2|NA|NA
TGTGCCAGCAGTGCCCGCTACGGCTACACCTTC
CASSARYGYTF
>TRBV3-1/TRBV3-2|TRBJ1-1|TRBD1|NA
TGTGCCAGCAGCCAAACGAACAGGGGTGGCACTGAAGCTTTCTTT
CASSQTNRGGTEAFF
>TRBV10-2|TRBJ1-4|NA|NA
TGCGCCAGCAGGGGTCGGGGGGCATGGGAAAAACTGTTTTTT
CASRGRGAWEKLFF
>TRBV18|TRBJ2-5|NA|NA
TGTGCCAGCGCCGGACAATGGAAAAGAGAGACCCAGTACTTC
CASAGQWKRETQYF
>TRBV2|TRBJ1-1|NA|once
TGTGCCAGCAGTGAAAAGGGCTTCGGGGGTTGGAACACTGAAGCTTTCTTT
CASSEKGFGGWNTEAFF
>TRBV30|TRBJ2-5|NA|NA
TGTGCCTGGAGTAACGTGGGGCTAAAAGAGACCCAGTACTTC
CAWSNVGLKETQYF
>TRBV7-2|TRBJ1-5|TRBD1|once
TGTGCCAGCAGCGACAGGGGTGCTCAGCCCCAGCATTTT
CASSDRGAQPQHF
>TRBV12-3/TRBV12-4|TRBJ2-3|NA|few
TGTGCCAGCAGCCAGGGGGGTACGCAGTATTTT
CASSQGGTQYF
>TRBV5-1|TRBJ2-1|TRBD2|NA
TGCGCCAGCAGCTGGAGAGTGAGAATCGCGGGAGAGAGAAGCTCCTACAATGAGCAGTTCTTC
CASSWRVRIAGERSSYNEQFF
>TRBV2|TRBJ2-7|NA|NA
TGTGCCAGCAGTGAAGCGCACAGTATCCCCTACGAGCAGTACTTC
CASSEAHSIPYEQYF
>TRBV7-9|TRBJ2-2|TRBD1|once
TGTGCCAGCAGCTTACCACAGGGGGCCACCGGGGAGCTGTTTTTT
CASSLPQGATGELFF
>TRBV3-1/TRBV3-2|TRBJ2-3|NA|NA
TGTGCCAGCAAGAGGAGAAGCGGGCTCACAGATACGCAGTATTTT
CASKRRSGLTDTQYF
>TRBV9|TRBJ1-1|TRBD1|few
TGTGCCAGCAGCACCCGGGACAGGGGGCATGTGAACACTGAAGCTTTCTTT
CASSTRDRGHVNTEAFF
>TRBV2|TRBJ2-1|NA|NA
TGTGCCAGCACGGCGAGGGTATCCTACAATGAGCAGTTCTTC
CASTARVSYNEQFF
>TRBV11-3|TRBJ2-3|TRBD2|NA
TGTGCCAGCAGCCTCGGGACTAGCGGGGGGTTCAGCACAGATACGCAGTATTTT
CASSLGTSGGFSTDTQYF
>TRBV7-9|TRBJ2-5|TRBD1|NA
TGTGCCAGCAGCACGCAGGGGGCTCGAGAGACCCAGTACTTC
CASSTQGARETQYF
>TRBV19|TRBJ2-1|TRBD2|once
TGTGCCAGTAGCCCGACTAGCGGGAGGGATGAGCAGTTCTTC
CASSPTSGRDEQFF
>TRBV7-8|TRBJ2-1|NA|NA
TGTGCCAGCACCCCCCAAACCCCCCGGAGAGGCAATGAGCAGTTCTTC
CASTPQTPRRGNEQFF
>TRBV10-3|TRBJ2-1|TRBD2|NA
TGTGCCATCATGAAGTCTAGCGGGTCCTACAATGAGCAGTTCTTC
CAIMKSSGSYNEQFF
>TRBV27|TRBJ2-1|NA|NA
TGTGCCAGCAGTGGTAGTGGAGATGAGCAGTTCTTC
CASSGSGDEQFF
>TRBV5-3|TRBJ2-7|TRBD1|NA
TGTGCCAGAAACCTCCAGGGGGAACCTTTCTACGAGCAGTACTTC
CARNLQGEPFYEQYF
>TRBV6-2/TRBV6-3|TRBJ2-7|TRBD2|NA
TGTGCCAGCAGTTACTCCACCGGACTAGCCGGTTACGAGCAGTACTTC
CASSYSTGLAGYEQYF
>TRBV30|TRBJ2-7|NA|NA
TGTGCCTGGAGCGAGAGCTCCTACGAGCAGTACTTC
CAWSESSYEQYF
>TRBV18|TRBJ2-7|TRBD2|NA
TGTGCCAGCTCACCATTAGCGGGACCCACCTACGAGCAGTACTTC
CASSPLAGPTYEQYF
>TRBV14|TRBJ2-3|NA|NA
TGTGCCAGCAGCCATGGGGGCCCCGGTGTGACGCAGTATTTT
CASSHGGPGVTQYF
>TRBV2|TRBJ2-1|TRBD2|NA
TGTGCCAGCATAATAGCGGGGGGGCAGTGGAATGAGCAGTTCTTC
CASIIAGGQWNEQFF
>TRBV2|TRBJ2-2|TRBD2|once
TGTGCCTCCGGGGGGGAAGGGGGAACCGGGGAGCTGTTTTTT
CASGGEGGTGELFF
>TRBV6-5|TRBJ2-7|TRBD1|NA
TGTGCCAGCAGGAAGATACAGGGGCCCTACGAGCAGTACTTC
CASRKIQGPYEQYF
>TRBV15|TRBJ1-1|NA|NA
TGTGCCACCAGCAGAGGGAGGGAGGGGCGGACTGCGAACACTGAAGCTTTCTTT
CATSRGREGRTANTEAFF
>TRBV7-2|TRBJ2-1|NA|NA
TGTGCCTGTCAAGGGGGGGGGTCCTACAATGAGCAGTTCTTC
CACQGGGSYNEQFF
>TRBV3-1/TRBV3-2|TRBJ2-3|NA|NA
TGTGCCAGCAGCCAAAAGCAAACTAGTTGGGGCACAGATACGCAGTATTTT
CASSQKQTSWGTDTQYF
>TRBV15|TRBJ2-1|NA|NA
TGTGCCACCAGCAGAGATCCTCCCAATGAGCAGTTCTTC
CATSRDPPNEQFF
>TRBV28|TRBJ1-4|NA|NA
TGTGCCAGCAGTTTAGGCGGGGACTTCGCAACTAATGAAAAACTGTTTTTT
CASSLGGDFATNEKLFF
>TRBV5-1|TRBJ1-6|NA|NA
TGCGCCAGCAGCTTAGAGGGTGCAGATTCACCCCTCCACTTT
CASSLEGADSPLHF
>TRBV2|TRBJ2-7|TRBD2|NA
TGTGCCAGTACGACTAGCGGGAGCCCCGGGGGCCACGAGCAGTACTTC
CASTTSGSPGGHEQYF
>TRBV30|TRBJ2-7|NA|NA
TGTGCCTGGAGTCCCCTCCCTTGGGGGGACGAGCAGTACTTC
CAWSPLPWGDEQYF
>TRBV30|TRBJ1-2|NA|NA
TGTGCCGTTAATATGGAGAACCTCTATGGCTACACCTTC
CAVNMENLYGYTF
>TRBV19|TRBJ2-1|NA|NA
TGTGCCAGTAGTATCCGGCAGGCCTACAATGAGCAGTTCTTC
CASSIRQAYNEQFF
>TRBV5-1|TRBJ2-3|TRBD2|NA
TGCGCCAGCAGCGCGGGACTAGCGGGAATCACAGATACGCAGTATTTT
CASSAGLAGITDTQYF
>TRBV20-1|TRBJ1-5|NA|NA
TGCAGTGCTAGTGTGGCAGGGGTACAGCCCCAGCATTTT
CSASVAGVQPQHF
>TRBV5-4|TRBJ1-1|TRBD1|once
TGTGCCAGCAGGACGTCGGGACAGGGGGCTCTTGAAGCTTTCTTT
CASRTSGQGALEAFF
>TRBV6-6|TRBJ2-2|TRBD1|NA
TGTGCCAGCAGAGCAGACAGGGGGCGGACCGGGGAGCTGTTTTTT
CASRADRGRTGELFF
>TRBV10-1|TRBJ2-7|TRBD1|NA
TGCGCCAGCAGTGGACAGGGCTTCTCCTACGAGCAGTACTTC
CASSGQGFSYEQYF
>TRBV9|TRBJ2-7|NA|NA
TGTGCCAGCAGCTTCCTAGGTTGTGAGCAGTACTTC
CASSFLGCEQYF
>TRBV10-3|TRBJ2-7|NA|once
TGTGCCATCAGTGATACCGGGACACTTGTCGAGCAGTACTTC
CAISDTGTLVEQYF